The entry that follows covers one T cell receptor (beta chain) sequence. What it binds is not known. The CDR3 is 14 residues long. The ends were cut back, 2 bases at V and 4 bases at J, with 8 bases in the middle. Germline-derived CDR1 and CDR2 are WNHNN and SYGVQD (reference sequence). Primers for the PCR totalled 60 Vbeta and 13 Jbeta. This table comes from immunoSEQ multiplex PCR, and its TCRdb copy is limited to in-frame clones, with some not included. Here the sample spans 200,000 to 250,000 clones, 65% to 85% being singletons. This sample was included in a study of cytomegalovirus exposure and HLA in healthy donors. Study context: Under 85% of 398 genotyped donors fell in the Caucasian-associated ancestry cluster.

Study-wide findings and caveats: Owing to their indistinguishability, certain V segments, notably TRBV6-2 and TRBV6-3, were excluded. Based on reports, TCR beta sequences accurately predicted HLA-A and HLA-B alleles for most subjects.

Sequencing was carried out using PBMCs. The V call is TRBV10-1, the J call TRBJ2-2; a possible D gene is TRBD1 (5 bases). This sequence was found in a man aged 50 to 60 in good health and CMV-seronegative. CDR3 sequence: CASSEGAGTGELFF. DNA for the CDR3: TGCGCCAGCAGTGAGGGGGCCGGCACCGGGGAGCTGTTTTTT.